The 5 T cell receptor beta chains reported below all come from one sample, sequenced in a study of CD8 T cells in Susac syndrome. The RNA, about 0.45 to 1 ug, was put through reverse transcription using random hexamers. Each CDR3 protein is one row after TCRdb ran MiXCR on the immunoSEQ multiplex PCR reads. This sample yields a few hundred thousand distinct CDR3 sequences, of which approximately 94% are seen a single time; approximately 0.15% belongs to the top ten. The sample was CD4+ T cells from PBMCs. The receptor set was obtained from a human donor with Susac syndrome.

The rearrangement links TRBV4-2 to TRBJ2-6, with D maybe TRBD1 (6 bases). V was pared by 1 base and J by 1 base, with 17 bases between. CDR3 length: 19 residues. In germline, CDR1 is LGHNA, CDR2 YNFKEQ. The CDR3 coding sequence is TGTGCCAGCAGCCAAGCATCTGGGACACCTTATTCTGGGGCCAACGTCCTGACTTTC. Its protein product is CASSQASGTPYSGANVLTF.

In nucleotides, the CDR3 is TGCAGTGCTAGAGGGGTAGCGGGGAGCACAGATACGCAGTATTTT. It yields the protein CSARGVAGSTDTQYF. The rearrangement links TRBV20-1 to TRBJ2-3; TRBD2 matches at 8 bases. The CDR3 is 15 residues long. After removal of 1 base from V and 0 bases from J, the junction contained 3 bases not matched to a gene. Germline-derived CDR1 and CDR2 are DFQATT and SNEGSKA (reference sequence).

The chain employs TRBV11-1 and TRBJ2-2, with 8 bases aligning to TRBD1. The CDR3 contains 15 residues. Germline CDR1 is SGHAT and CDR2 is FQDESV (reference sequence). Trimming at V came to 5 bases and at J to 5 bases, leaving 7 bases not matched to a gene. The CDR3, as DNA: TGTGCCAGCAGCCCTACCAGGGGGCTTACCGGGGAGCTGTTTTTT. This translates into CASSPTRGLTGELFF. Drawing the rest from reference TRBV11-1 and TRBJ2-2, the complete variable domain is EAEVAQSPRYKITEKSQAVAFWCDPISGHATLYWYRQILGQGPELLVQFQDESVVDDSQLPKDRFSAERLKGVDSTLKIQPAELGDSAMYLCASSPTRGLTGELFFGEGSRLTVL.

The chain recombines TRBV4-2 with TRBJ1-2; 7 bases map to TRBD1. Germline V gene lookup returns CDR1 LGHNA and CDR2 YNFKEQ. The CDR3 runs 14 residues. The V and J ends lost 1 base and 4 bases, in that order; junction bases with no gene match: 3. Here the CDR3 DNA reads TGTGCCAGCAGCCAAGTAGACAGGGTCTATGGCTACACCTTC. Amino acid sequence: CASSQVDRVYGYTF.

The chain combines TRBV19 with TRBJ1-5; D not resolved. The CDR3 runs 14 residues. Germline V gene sequence: CDR1 LNHDA, CDR2 SQIVND (reference sequence). Trimming stripped 6 bases from V and 3 bases from J, with 12 bases between. The DNA of the CDR3 is TGTGCCAGTAGGCTTTCTGGGGTCAATCAGCCCCAGCATTTT. Protein product: CASRLSGVNQPQHF. Together with reference TRBV19 and TRBJ1-5, the CDR3 gives the full variable domain: DGGITQSPKYLFRKEGQNVTLSCEQNLNHDAMYWYRQDPGQGLRLIYYSQIVNDFQKGDIAEGYSVSREKKESFPLTVTSAQKNPTAFYLCASRLSGVNQPQHFGDGTRLSIL.